This TCR beta chain was documented in a study of cytomegalovirus exposure and HLA in healthy donors. Study in general: Earlier results showed roughly 110 million unique TCR beta sequences derived from about 179 million T cells.

Germline trimming cut 5 bases from V and 2 bases from J; bases unmatched to any gene: 4. Germline lookup yields CDR1 SQVTM and CDR2 ANQGSEA. CDR3 size: 13 residues. This clone was detected a few times. The primer mix had 60 Vbeta and 13 Jbeta primers. Sequenced by immunoSEQ multiplex PCR; TCRdb stores in-frame clones only, minus some. The profile shows around 120,000 clones, about 73% of them singletons. Sequencing was performed on PBMCs. The sequence derives from a woman in her twenties or thirties in good health and CMV-seropositive. The chain recombines TRBV29-1 with TRBJ2-7, with TRBD1 matching over 9 bases. CDR3 in DNA: TGCAGCGTTAGGGACAGGGAGACCTACGAGCAGTACTTC. This translates into CSVRDRETYEQYF.